Presented here are 20 T cell receptor beta chains from one specimen sequenced in a study of blood T cell repertoires in COVID-19. Sequencing was performed with immunoSEQ multiplex PCR; in TCRdb, only in-frame clones are kept and a portion is missing. The repertoire consists of fewer than 350,000 clones, with 88% occurring once and the leading ten covering roughly 9%. Sequencing was carried out using peripheral blood. All receptors come from a man aged 18 to 29 with active or convalescent COVID-19.

The chain recombines TRBV9 with TRBJ2-1; 7 positions agree with TRBD2. This CDR3 is built from 16 residues. Per the germline V gene, CDR1 is SGDLS and CDR2 is YYNGEE. J was trimmed by 8 bases and V by 4 bases; bases with no gene match: 15. CDR3 loop: CASSKRLAQEGYEQFF. Here the CDR3 DNA reads TGTGCCAGCAGCAAGCGACTAGCCCAAGAAGGCTATGAGCAGTTCTTC.

V gene TRBV11-2 combines with J gene TRBJ1-5; D gene ambiguous. The germline V gene has CDR1 SGHAT and CDR2 FQNNGV. Trimming shortened V by 1 base and J by 6 bases, and 7 bases separated the two germline ends. CDR3 length: 13 amino acids. Here the CDR3 reads CASSLGSGQPQHF. DNA of the CDR3: TGTGCCAGCAGCTTAGGGTCGGGTCAGCCCCAGCATTTT.

The chain carries TRBV14 and TRBJ2-7; TRBD1 aligns across 9 bases. The trim removed 4 bases at V and 5 bases at J, leaving 0 bases unmatched. The CDR3 runs 12 residues. Germline CDR1 is SGHDN and CDR2 is FVKESK. The CDR3: CASSRTGDEQYF. The CDR3 region has the DNA TGTGCCAGCAGCCGGACAGGGGACGAGCAGTACTTC.

This clone showed up just once. The chain links TRBV7-6 to TRBJ2-5; weak D call: TRBD2 (6 bases). This CDR3 comprises 14 residues. Trimming stripped 4 bases from V and 5 bases from J, with 14 bases between. Germline-derived CDR1 and CDR2 are SGHVS and FNYEAQ. The CDR3 bases are TGTGCCAGCAGCTCCCCCGGGACTTCCGAGACCCAGTACTTC. Protein: CASSSPGTSETQYF.

The chain has TRBV6-2 or TRBV6-3 and TRBJ1-4; D unclear. The V end lost 1 base, the J end lost 0 bases, and 6 bases lay between the germline ends. Germline CDR1 MNHEY, CDR2 SVGEGT. This CDR3 spans 15 amino acids. CDR3 coding DNA: TGTGCCAGCAGTTACTGGGCAGCAACTAATGAAAAACTGTTTTTT. This codes for CASSYWAATNEKLFF.

In its sample, this clone was seen a few times. The chain joins TRBV6-5 to TRBJ1-3; unclear D gene. V dropped 8 bases and J dropped 0 bases, with 11 bases sitting between them. The CDR3 is 14 amino acids. CDR1 and CDR2 (germline): MNHEY, SVGAGI. The CDR3: CASRTDASGNTIYF. CDR3 nucleotides: TGTGCCAGCCGAACAGACGCCTCTGGAAACACCATATATTTT.

This sequence joins TRBV12-5 and TRBJ1-1; 7 bases line up with TRBD1. CDR3 length equals 16 residues. CDR1 is LGHNT, CDR2 FRNRAP, per germline. V trimming: 2 bases; J trimming: 3 bases; junction bases outside the gene matches: 9. CDR3 nucleotides: TGTGCTAGTGGTTTGATCAACAGGGGACGGGACACTGAAGCTTTCTTT. Translation: CASGLINRGRDTEAFF.

The table lists this clone with a few counts. The chain combines TRBV5-4 with TRBJ1-5; D not resolved. Per the germline V gene, CDR1 is SGHNT and CDR2 is YYREEE (reference sequence). CDR3 length: 14 amino acids. The V end lost 3 bases, the J end lost 4 bases, and 11 bases lay between the germline ends. The CDR3 reads CASSWEGGNQPQHF. In DNA form, the CDR3 reads TGTGCCAGCAGCTGGGAGGGAGGGAATCAGCCCCAGCATTTT.

The gene calls are TRBV10-1 and TRBJ1-6; TRBD1 matches 8 bases. Germline V CDR1 and CDR2: WNHNN, SYGVQD (reference sequence). The CDR3 spans 14 residues. V shed 3 bases, J shed 8 bases, and the junction held 3 bases outside the gene matches. The CDR3, as DNA: TGCGCCAGCAGTGAAACAGGGGGTGATTCACCCCTCCACTTT. Translated: CASSETGGDSPLHF.

This chain uses TRBV19 with TRBJ1-5; 9 nucleotides agree with TRBD1. V lost 6 bases, J lost 3 bases, and 9 bases stayed unmatched. Germline assignment: CDR1 LNHDA and CDR2 SQIVND (reference sequence). This CDR3 has 16 amino acids. DNA for the CDR3: TGTGCCAGTAGATGGTGGGGACAGGGAAACAATCAGCCCCAGCATTTT. Encoded protein: CASRWWGQGNNQPQHF.

CDR3 sequence: CASSSWGGIDGNTIYF. CDR3 DNA: TGTGCCAGCAGTTCCTGGGGGGGGATAGATGGAAACACCATATATTTT. The chain couples TRBV27 to TRBJ1-3, with D tentatively TRBD1 (5 bases). There are 16 residues in the CDR3. Germline-derived CDR1 and CDR2 are MNHEY and SMNVEV (reference sequence). V was trimmed by 4 bases and J by 3 bases, leaving 16 bases between them.

The chain uses TRBV5-8 and TRBJ2-7; the match to TRBD1 covers 8 bases. Trimming at V came to 3 bases and at J to 3 bases, leaving 5 bases not matched to a gene. There are 14 residues in the CDR3. Germline CDR1 SGHTS, CDR2 YDEGEE. The CDR3 bases are TGTGCCAGCAGCTCGGGGACAGGCTACTACGAGCAGTACTTC. Translating it yields CASSSGTGYYEQYF.

The rearrangement links TRBV3-1 (or the pseudogene TRBV3-2) to TRBJ2-2, with 12 positions matching TRBD1. In germline, CDR1 is LGHDT, CDR2 YNNKEL (reference sequence). The J segment lost 6 bases and the V segment lost 4 bases, leaving 12 bases of the junction unmatched. The CDR3 is 18 amino acids. CDR3 protein: CASSLRPGQGASAGELFF. Written as DNA, the CDR3 is TGTGCCAGCAGCCTACGACCGGGACAGGGGGCGTCGGCCGGGGAGCTGTTTTTT.

This clone was seen only once. V is TRBV19 and J is TRBJ2-5; D is possibly TRBD2 (6 bases). The V gene's germline CDR1 is LNHDA and CDR2 SQIVND (reference sequence). Trimming took 7 bases from V and 4 from J, leaving 22 bases between them. This CDR3 comprises 16 residues. The CDR3 loop is CASTAVGGAFGETQYF. The DNA for the CDR3 is TGTGCCAGTACCGCCGTAGGCGGGGCCTTCGGAGAGACCCAGTACTTC. Full variable domain (remainder filled in from reference TRBV19 and TRBJ2-5): DGGITQSPKYLFRKEGQNVTLSCEQNLNHDAMYWYRQDPGQGLRLIYYSQIVNDFQKGDIAEGYSVSREKKESFPLTVTSAQKNPTAFYLCASTAVGGAFGETQYFGPGTRLLVL.

The chain combines TRBV11-2 with TRBJ1-1; D is perhaps TRBD1 (5 bases). Germline V CDR1 and CDR2: SGHAT, FQNNGV. The CDR3 runs 17 residues. The germline V and J ends were trimmed by 7 bases and 0 bases, with 21 bases remaining between them. CDR3 loop: CASISWEQADLNTEAFF. In DNA form, the CDR3 reads TGTGCCAGCATTTCCTGGGAACAGGCCGATTTGAACACTGAAGCTTTCTTT.

A single count supports this clone. This chain connects TRBV2 to TRBJ1-5; D uncertain. CDR3 length: 14 amino acids. Trimming removed 6 bases at V and 7 bases at J, with 16 bases between. CDR1 and CDR2 from the germline V gene are SNHLY and FYNNEI. The CDR3 loop reads CASSYTRGNQPQHF. The CDR3 region has the DNA TGTGCCAGCAGCTATACCCGGGGTAACCAGCCCCAGCATTTT. Complete variable domain (other parts from reference TRBV2 and TRBJ1-5): EPEVTQTPSHQVTQMGQEVILRCVPISNHLYFYWYRQILGQKVEFLVSFYNNEISEKSEIFDDQFSVERPDGSNFTLKIRSTKLEDSAMYFCASSYTRGNQPQHFGDGTRLSIL.

The chain couples TRBV6-6 to TRBJ2-3, with D possibly matching TRBD1 (5 bases). Germline values: CDR1 MNHNY, CDR2 SVGAGI (reference sequence). V lost 11 bases to trimming and J lost 4 bases, with 13 bases between them. This CDR3 contains 12 residues. CDR3 in amino acids: CAAGQASDTQYF. In nucleotides, the CDR3 is TGTGCCGCAGGGCAGGCCTCAGATACGCAGTATTTT.

The rearrangement links TRBV7-9 to TRBJ2-1, with TRBD2 identical over 9 bases. The CDR3 is made up of 16 amino acids. V shed 5 bases, J shed 5 bases, and the junction held 10 bases outside the gene matches. Looked up from germline, CDR1 is SEHNR and CDR2 is FQNEAQ (reference sequence). The CDR3 here is CASSKILAGNDNEQFF. Written as DNA, the CDR3 is TGTGCCAGCAGCAAGATCCTAGCGGGGAACGACAATGAGCAGTTCTTC.

The chain uses TRBV6-6 and TRBJ1-4; 7 bases are shared with TRBD1. CDR3 size: 15 residues. The J segment lost 4 bases and the V segment lost 5 bases, leaving 7 bases of the junction unmatched. CDR1 is MNHNY and CDR2 is SVGAGI in the germline V gene (reference sequence). In DNA form, the CDR3 reads TGTGCCAGCAGTATCGGGACAGAGTATAATGAAAAACTGTTTTTT. Residues: CASSIGTEYNEKLFF.

The rearrangement joins TRBV4-1 to TRBJ2-7, with TRBD1 as a possible D gene (5 bases). The germline V and J ends were trimmed by 1 base and 6 bases, with 10 bases remaining between them. The CDR3 sequence is 13 residues long. Germline CDR1 is MGHRA and CDR2 is YSYEKL. CDR3 in DNA: TGCGCCAGCAGCCAAGGGACAATTCCCGAGCAGTACTTC. Translated: CASSQGTIPEQYF.